The table lists the clone carrying this T cell receptor beta chain with a count of one. The antigen is undetermined. The CDR3 is 15 amino acids. The ends lost 0 bases at V and 2 bases at J; junction bases unmatched: 4. CDR1 and CDR2 (germline): SGHNT, YYREEE (reference sequence). The PCR employed 60 Vbeta primers together with 13 Jbeta primers. Clones were read by immunoSEQ multiplex PCR, and TCRdb kept only the in-frame ones, dropping some. The sample has around 130,000 clones; just under 75% are singletons. This sample was included in a study of cytomegalovirus exposure and HLA in healthy donors. Study findings and constraints: Earlier analysis looked at TCR beta V segments, and most were productive about 87% or about 30% of the time. The records held CMV serostatus as the only immune exposure information.

Donors sampled were nominally healthy, though unrecorded immune exposures were likely. Sequenced sample: PBMCs. This sequence was found in a man aged 35-49 years in good health and CMV-seropositive. V gene TRBV5-4 combines with J gene TRBJ2-7; 8 nucleotides line up with TRBD1. The CDR3 bases are TGTGCCAGCAGCTTGGGACAGGGGCGCACCTACGAGCAGTACTTC. This sequence encodes CASSLGQGRTYEQYF.